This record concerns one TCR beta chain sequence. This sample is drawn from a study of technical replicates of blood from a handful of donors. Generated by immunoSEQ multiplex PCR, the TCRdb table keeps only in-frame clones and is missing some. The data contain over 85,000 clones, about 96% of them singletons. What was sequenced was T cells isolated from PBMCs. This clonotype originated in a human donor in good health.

The CDR3 spells CASSPRGTGESNEQYF. The CDR3 DNA is TGTGCCAGCAGCCCGCGAGGGACAGGGGAATCTAACGAGCAGTACTTC. The chain carries TRBV13 and TRBJ2-7; TRBD1 matches at 10 bases. The CDR3 is made up of 16 amino acids. The germline V gene encodes CDR1 PRHDT and CDR2 FYEKMQ (reference sequence). V lost 5 bases and J lost 5; bases outside the gene matches: 12.